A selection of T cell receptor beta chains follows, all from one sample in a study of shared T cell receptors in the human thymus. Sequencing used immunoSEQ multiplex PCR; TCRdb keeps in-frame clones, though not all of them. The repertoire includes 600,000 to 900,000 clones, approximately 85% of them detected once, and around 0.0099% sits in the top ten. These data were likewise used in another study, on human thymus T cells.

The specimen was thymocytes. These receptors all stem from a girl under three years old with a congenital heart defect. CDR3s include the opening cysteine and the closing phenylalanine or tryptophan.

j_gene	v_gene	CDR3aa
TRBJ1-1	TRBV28	CASSLGETEAFF
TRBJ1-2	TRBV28	CASSDQGYGYTF
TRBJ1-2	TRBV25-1	CASSDPRDRHYGYTF
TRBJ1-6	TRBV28	CASSPDSHSPSSRNSPLHF
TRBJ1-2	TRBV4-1	CASSQGSGSVDYGYTF
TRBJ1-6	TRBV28	CASSYPGQGTKSSYNSPLHF
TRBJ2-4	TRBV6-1	CASSGRLAKNIQYF
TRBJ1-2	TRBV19	CASSSPAGQSGYGYTF
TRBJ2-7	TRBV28	CASIKGASSHEQYF
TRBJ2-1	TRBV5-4	CASSLTGGSYNEQFF
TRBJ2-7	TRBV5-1	CASSFIQRGGFSREQYF
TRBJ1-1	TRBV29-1	CSVGSQSLGAFF
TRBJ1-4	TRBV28	CASSPRWGEEKLFF
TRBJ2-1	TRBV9	CASSVEMGTAAYNEQFF
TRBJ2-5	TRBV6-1	CASSEELGTGQGRETQYF
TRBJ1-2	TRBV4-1	CASSQDPVGRGPGGYTF
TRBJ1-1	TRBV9	CASSVTGQGMNTEAFF
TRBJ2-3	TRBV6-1	CASSEEGTSAGRQITDTQYF
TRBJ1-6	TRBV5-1	CASSLAGTGIYNSPLHF
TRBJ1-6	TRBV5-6	CASSARQGVPIHF
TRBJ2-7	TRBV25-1	CASSTLRGGQGVDEQYF
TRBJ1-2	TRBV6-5	CASHQGLNYGYTF
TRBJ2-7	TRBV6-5	CASSYDPGYEQYF
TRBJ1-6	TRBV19	CASSISLERGSPLHF
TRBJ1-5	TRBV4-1	CASSPTAYNQPQHF
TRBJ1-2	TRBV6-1	CAFEGGQKGNYGYTF
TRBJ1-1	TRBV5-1	CASSLRGFEAFF
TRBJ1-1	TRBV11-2	CASSPTSGGNTEAFF
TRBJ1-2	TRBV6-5	CASSYLRQGGDYTF
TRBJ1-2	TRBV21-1	CASSRDSCPIYGYTF
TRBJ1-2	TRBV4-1	CASSPRTTANYGYTF
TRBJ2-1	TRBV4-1	CASSQVGQGGYNEQFF
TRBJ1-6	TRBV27	CATRGEVNSPLHF
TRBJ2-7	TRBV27	CASSLGRSHLSSYEQYF
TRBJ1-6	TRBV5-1	CASSLGAGKNSPLHF
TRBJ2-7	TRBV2	CASSLLTYEQYF
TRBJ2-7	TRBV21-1	CASRPFGQSSYEQYF
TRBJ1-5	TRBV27	CARDSYSNQPQHF
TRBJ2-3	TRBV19	CASSPGVGSGTDTQYF
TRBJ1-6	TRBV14	CASSPVSGTGSRGSYNSPLHF
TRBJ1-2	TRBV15	CATSRANYRGPSGGYTF
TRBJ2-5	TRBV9	CASSLQPGVGVETQYF
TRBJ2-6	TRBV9	CASSVGRLPNVLTF
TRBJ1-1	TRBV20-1	CSEAGKAFF
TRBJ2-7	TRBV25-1	CASTGTGDEQYF
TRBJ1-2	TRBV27	CASSLSLGLQGGYTF
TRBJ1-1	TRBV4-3	CASSISGTGKGAEAFF
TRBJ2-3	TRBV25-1	CASSEKTIQIPKADTQYF
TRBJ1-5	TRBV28	CASRTNRAQPQHF
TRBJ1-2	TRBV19	CASSIDGVGVGYTF
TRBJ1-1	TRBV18	CASSPVSPTGDTEAFF
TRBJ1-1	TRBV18	CASSPQTQGWTEAFF
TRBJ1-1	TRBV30	CAWSDSYGRRIKTEAFF
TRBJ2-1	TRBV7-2	CASSRGFLAGGNEQFF
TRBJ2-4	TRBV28	CASSSGRLAGVAKNIQYF
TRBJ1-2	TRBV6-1	CASIEKEYTLYGYTF
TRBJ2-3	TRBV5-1	CASSAGTSVTDTQYF